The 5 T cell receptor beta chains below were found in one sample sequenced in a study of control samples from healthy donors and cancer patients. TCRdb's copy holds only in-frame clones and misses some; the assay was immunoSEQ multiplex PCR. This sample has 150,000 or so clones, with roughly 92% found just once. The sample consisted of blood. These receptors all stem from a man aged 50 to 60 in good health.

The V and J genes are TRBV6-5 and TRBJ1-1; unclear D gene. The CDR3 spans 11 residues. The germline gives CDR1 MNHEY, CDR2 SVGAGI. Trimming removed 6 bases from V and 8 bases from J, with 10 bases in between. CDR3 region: CASRLTAEAFF. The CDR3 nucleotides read TGTGCCAGCAGGTTGACTGCGGAAGCTTTCTTT.

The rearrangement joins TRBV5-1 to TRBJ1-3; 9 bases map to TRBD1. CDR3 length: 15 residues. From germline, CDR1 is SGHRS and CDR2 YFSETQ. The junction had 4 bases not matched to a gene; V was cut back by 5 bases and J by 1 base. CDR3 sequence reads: CASSPGQGSGNTIYF. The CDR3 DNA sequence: TGCGCCAGCAGTCCGGGACAGGGATCTGGAAACACCATATATTTT.

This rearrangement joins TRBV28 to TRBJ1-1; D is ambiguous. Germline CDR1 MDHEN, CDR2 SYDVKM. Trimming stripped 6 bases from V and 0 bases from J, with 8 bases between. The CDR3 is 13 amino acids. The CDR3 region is CASRTALNTEAFF. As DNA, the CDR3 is TGTGCCAGCAGGACCGCTTTGAACACTGAAGCTTTCTTT.

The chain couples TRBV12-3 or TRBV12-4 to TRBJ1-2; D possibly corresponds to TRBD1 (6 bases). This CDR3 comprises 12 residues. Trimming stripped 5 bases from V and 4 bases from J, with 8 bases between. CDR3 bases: TGTGCCAGCAGTCGGGACACCTATGGCTACACCTTC. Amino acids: CASSRDTYGYTF.

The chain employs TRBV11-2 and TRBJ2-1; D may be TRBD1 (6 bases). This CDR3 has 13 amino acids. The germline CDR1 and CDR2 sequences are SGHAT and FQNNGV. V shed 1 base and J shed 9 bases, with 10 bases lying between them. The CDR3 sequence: CASSLGRGFEQFF. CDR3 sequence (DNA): TGTGCCAGCAGCTTAGGAAGGGGGTTTGAGCAGTTCTTC.